Detailed here is one TCR beta chain. Its antigen is unknown. Autoimmune disease history or systemic immunosuppression excluded patients. The data were taken from a study of OX40 agonist ivuxolimab in advanced cancers. Broader study findings: Specificity for antigen went undetermined in the expanded peripheral T cells. Circulating CD4+ and CD8+ T cells showed clonal expansion by week 6 at 0.1 to 3.0 mg/kg. Several nonresponders also turned out to have low normalized T-cell clonal expansion.

Clones were read by immunoSEQ multiplex PCR, and TCRdb kept only the in-frame ones, dropping some. The table has around 70,000 clones, approximately 83% seen once. The specimen was CD4+ or CD8+ T cells sorted from blood, collected in a trial of the OX40 agonist ivuxolimab. This receptor was obtained from an adult with an advanced solid tumor such as melanoma, head and neck, liver or kidney cancer.

In nucleotides, the CDR3 is TGTGCCAGCAGCTTGGCTGGGACAGGGGGTGGCGAGCAGTACTTC. It codes for CASSLAGTGGGEQYF. The chain has TRBV5-4 and TRBJ2-7, with TRBD1 matching 11 bases. The CDR3 sequence is 15 residues long. Germline V lookup: CDR1 SGHNT, CDR2 YYREEE (reference sequence). J was trimmed by 6 bases and V by 0 bases; bases with no gene match: 5.